The clone carrying this T cell receptor (beta chain) was observed a single time. Original processing notes: Reference gene primers were amplified, and this amplification served to estimate nucleated cell counts. Clones were sequenced by immunoSEQ multiplex PCR, and TCRdb holds only the in-frame ones, with some missing. V and J calls and clone size come straight from that table; D and trimming were deduced from the DNA. The table lists more than 45,000 clones, roughly 87% of them singletons. This sample was taken from a study of blood T cell repertoires in COVID-19. Overall study: PBMCs, B-cell-depleted T cells, or T cells were the source of the cDNA or gDNA that made up the material.

CDR1 is MNHEY and CDR2 is SVGAGI in the germline V gene. The CDR3 spans 11 residues. V was pared by 8 bases and J by 5 bases, with 9 bases between. The sample consisted of peripheral blood. The chain couples TRBV6-5 to TRBJ1-2, with D unresolved. The sequence was obtained from a woman older than 75 with COVID-19, enrolled during active disease. Here the CDR3 reads CASLIGYGYTF. As DNA, the CDR3 is TGTGCCAGCCTAATCGGGTATGGCTACACCTTC.